This T cell receptor (beta chain) was recovered during a study of cytotoxic CD8 clonotypes in ibrutinib-treated CLL. Study-level information: In all, more than ten patients were relapsed/refractory, fewer than 16 were treatment-naive and around 17 were IGHV unmutated. Patients attained some 25 partial and 2 complete responses; at median roughly 73 months, approximately 15 remained remitted while approximately twelve progressed.

This CDR3 has 16 amino acids. The junction had 7 bases not matched to a gene; V was cut back by 4 bases and J by 0 bases. Germline CDR1 and CDR2: LNHDA and SQIVND (reference sequence). TCRdb's table, derived via immunoSEQ multiplex PCR, lists solely in-frame clones and lacks some. The sample includes over 110,000 clones, approximately 90% seen only once; the top ten take under 14%. Regarding this clone: No antigen is known for it.

Study-wide results and caveats: T-cell clonality at baseline went above that of age-matched healthy donors and rose and fell with circulating CD8+ T-cell counts.

V is TRBV19 and J is TRBJ2-3; 7 bases are a match to TRBD2. The TCR originated in a human donor with chronic lymphocytic leukemia. The sample here was PBMCs, taken after 12 months of ibrutinib treatment. For the CDR3, the DNA is TGTGCCAGTAGTACCTGGGGGGGAACTAGCACAGATACGCAGTATTTT. This translates into CASSTWGGTSTDTQYF.